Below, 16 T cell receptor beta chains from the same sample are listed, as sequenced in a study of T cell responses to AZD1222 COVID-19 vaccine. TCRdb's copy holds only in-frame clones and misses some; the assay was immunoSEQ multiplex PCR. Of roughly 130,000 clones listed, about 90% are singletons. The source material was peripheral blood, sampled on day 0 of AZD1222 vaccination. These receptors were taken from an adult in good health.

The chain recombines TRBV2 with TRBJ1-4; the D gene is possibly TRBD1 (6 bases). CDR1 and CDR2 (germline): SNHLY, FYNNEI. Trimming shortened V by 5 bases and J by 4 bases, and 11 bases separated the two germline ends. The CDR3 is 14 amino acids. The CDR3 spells CASSRTANNEKLFF. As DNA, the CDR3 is TGTGCCAGCAGTCGGACAGCCAATAATGAAAAACTGTTTTTT.

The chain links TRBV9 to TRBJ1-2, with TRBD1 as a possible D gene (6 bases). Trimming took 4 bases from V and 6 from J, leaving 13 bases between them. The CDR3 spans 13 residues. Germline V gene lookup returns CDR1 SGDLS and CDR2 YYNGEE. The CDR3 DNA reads TGTGCCAGCAGCTCCTTCGGGGGGCATGGCTACACCTTC. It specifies CASSSFGGHGYTF.

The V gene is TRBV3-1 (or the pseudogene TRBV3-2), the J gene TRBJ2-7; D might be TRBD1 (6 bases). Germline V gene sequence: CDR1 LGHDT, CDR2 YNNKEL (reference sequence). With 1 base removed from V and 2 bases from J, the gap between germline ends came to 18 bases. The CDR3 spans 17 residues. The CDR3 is CASSQVIGGHQAYEQYF. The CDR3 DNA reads TGTGCCAGCAGCCAAGTCATAGGGGGACACCAGGCCTACGAGCAGTACTTC.

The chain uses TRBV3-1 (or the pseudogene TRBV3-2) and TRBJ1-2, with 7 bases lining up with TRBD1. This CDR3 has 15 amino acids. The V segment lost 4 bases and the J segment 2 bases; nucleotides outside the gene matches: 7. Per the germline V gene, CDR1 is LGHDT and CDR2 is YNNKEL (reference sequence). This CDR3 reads CASSRELQGNYGYTF. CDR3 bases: TGTGCCAGCAGCCGAGAACTACAGGGGAACTATGGCTACACCTTC.

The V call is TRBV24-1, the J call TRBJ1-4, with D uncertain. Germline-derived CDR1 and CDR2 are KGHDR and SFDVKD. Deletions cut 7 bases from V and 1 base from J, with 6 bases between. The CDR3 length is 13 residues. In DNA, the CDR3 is TGTGCCACCAGACAGCGAACTAATGAAAAACTGTTTTTT. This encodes CATRQRTNEKLFF.

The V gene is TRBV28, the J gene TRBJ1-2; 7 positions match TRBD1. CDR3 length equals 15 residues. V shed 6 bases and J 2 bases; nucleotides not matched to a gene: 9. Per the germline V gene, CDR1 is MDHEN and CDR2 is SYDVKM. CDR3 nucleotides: TGTGCCAGCAGACTAGGGACAGCGCAAAACTATGGCTACACCTTC. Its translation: CASRLGTAQNYGYTF.

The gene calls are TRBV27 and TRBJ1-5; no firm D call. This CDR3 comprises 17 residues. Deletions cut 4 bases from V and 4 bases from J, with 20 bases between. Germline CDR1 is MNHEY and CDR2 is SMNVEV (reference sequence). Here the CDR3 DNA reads TGTGCCAGCAGTTCCCTATCCGACATCATGAGAAATCAGCCCCAGCATTTT. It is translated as CASSSLSDIMRNQPQHF.

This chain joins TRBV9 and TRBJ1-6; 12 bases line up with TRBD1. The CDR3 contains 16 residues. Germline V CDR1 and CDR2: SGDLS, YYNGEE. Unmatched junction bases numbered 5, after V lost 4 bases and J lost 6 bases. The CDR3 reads CASSSGTGGRNSPLHF. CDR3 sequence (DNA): TGTGCCAGCAGCTCCGGGACAGGGGGCCGTAATTCACCCCTCCACTTT.

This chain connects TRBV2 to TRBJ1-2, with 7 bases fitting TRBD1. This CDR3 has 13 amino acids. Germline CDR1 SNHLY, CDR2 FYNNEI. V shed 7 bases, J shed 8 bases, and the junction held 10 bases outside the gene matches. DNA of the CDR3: TGTGCCAGCATTTGGACAGGCCATCGGGGCTACACCTTC. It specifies CASIWTGHRGYTF. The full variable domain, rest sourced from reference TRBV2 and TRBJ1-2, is EPEVTQTPSHQVTQMGQEVILRCVPISNHLYFYWYRQILGQKVEFLVSFYNNEISEKSEIFDDQFSVERPDGSNFTLKIRSTKLEDSAMYFCASIWTGHRGYTFGSGTRLTVV.

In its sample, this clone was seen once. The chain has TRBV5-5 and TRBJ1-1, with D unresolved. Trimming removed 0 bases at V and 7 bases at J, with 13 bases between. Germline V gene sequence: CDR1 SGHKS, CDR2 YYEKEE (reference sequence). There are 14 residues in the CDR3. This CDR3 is CASSLAREKGEAFF. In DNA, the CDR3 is TGTGCCAGCAGCTTGGCCCGAGAGAAGGGTGAAGCTTTCTTT.

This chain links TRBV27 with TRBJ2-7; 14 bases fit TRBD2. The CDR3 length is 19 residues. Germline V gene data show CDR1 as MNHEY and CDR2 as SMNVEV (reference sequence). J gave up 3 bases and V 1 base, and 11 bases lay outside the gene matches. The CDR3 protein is CASSLFATSGGAGFYEQYF. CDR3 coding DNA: TGTGCCAGCAGTTTATTCGCGACTAGCGGGGGGGCCGGTTTCTACGAGCAGTACTTC.

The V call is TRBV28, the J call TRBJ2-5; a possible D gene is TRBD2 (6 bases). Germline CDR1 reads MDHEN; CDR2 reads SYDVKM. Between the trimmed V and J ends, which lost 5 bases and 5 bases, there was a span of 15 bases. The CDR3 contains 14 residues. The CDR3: CASSLGGKGETQYF. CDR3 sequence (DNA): TGTGCCAGCAGTCTCGGGGGAAAGGGGGAGACCCAGTACTTC.

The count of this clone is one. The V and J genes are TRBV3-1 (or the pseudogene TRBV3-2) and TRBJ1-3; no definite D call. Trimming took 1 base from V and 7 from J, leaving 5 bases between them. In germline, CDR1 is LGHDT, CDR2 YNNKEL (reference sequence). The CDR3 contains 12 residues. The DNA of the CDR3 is TGTGCCAGCAGCCAAGGGCGTAACACCATATATTTT. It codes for CASSQGRNTIYF.

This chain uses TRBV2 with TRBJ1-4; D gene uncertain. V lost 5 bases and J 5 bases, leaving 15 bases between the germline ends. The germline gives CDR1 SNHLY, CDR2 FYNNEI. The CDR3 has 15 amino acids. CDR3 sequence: CASSMRRTGNEKLFF. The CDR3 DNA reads TGTGCCAGCAGTATGCGGCGGACGGGGAATGAAAAACTGTTTTTT.

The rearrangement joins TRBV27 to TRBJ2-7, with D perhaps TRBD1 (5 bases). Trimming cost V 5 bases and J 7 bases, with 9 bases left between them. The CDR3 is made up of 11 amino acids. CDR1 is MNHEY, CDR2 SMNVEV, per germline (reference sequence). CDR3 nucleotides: TGTGCCAGCAGTCAGGGCGAGGAGCAGTACTTC. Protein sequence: CASSQGEEQYF.

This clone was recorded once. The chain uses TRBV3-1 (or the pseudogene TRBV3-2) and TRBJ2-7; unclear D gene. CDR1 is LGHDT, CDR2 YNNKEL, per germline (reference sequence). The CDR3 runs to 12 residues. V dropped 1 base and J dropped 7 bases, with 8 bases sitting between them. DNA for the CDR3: TGTGCCAGCAGCCAAGGACTGAGAGAGCAGTACTTC. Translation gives CASSQGLREQYF.